This TCR beta chain is drawn from a study of CD8+ T cells in alopecia areata (dated by TCRdb to about 2018). Study-level background: Treated patients were enrolled in an open-label pilot trial of oral tofacitinib at 5 to 10 mg twice daily for moderate-to-severe alopecia areata. The study used high-throughput TCRbeta sequencing to examine T cell clonal expansion in alopecia areata, in both the C3H/HeJ mouse model and human patients. Clonality in the scalp was compared among normal scalp (n=4), patchy alopecia areata scalp (n=8), and alopecia totalis/universalis scalp (n=8). Patients stayed on tofacitinib for 6 to 18 months and then had 6 months of follow-up off drug so that delayed response and recurrence could be assessed. Tofacitinib-treated patients had biopsies at baseline and at 4 and 24 weeks of treatment, with a later scalp biopsy in several patients. On the human side, TCRbeta sequencing was run on scalp tissue and on sorted CD4+ and CD8+ peripheral blood T cells from healthy controls and from alopecia areata patients with either patchy or totalis/universalis disease. RNA came from the PAXgene miRNA kit for fixed scalp, the miRNeasy kit for PBMCs, and the RNeasy kit for mouse skin. TCRbeta CDR3 regions were amplified by immunoSEQ multiplex PCR using 35 Vbeta forward and 13 Jbeta reverse primers. Disease severity in treated patients was measured with the SALT score, which quantifies the percentage of affected scalp surface area.

What the time point label conveys for this sample: 24 weeks on oral tofacitinib. The sample's treatment or condition, from its label and the paper: oral pan-JAK inhibitor, 5-10 mg twice daily. From alopecia areata patients, peripheral blood was collected along with lesional scalp punch biopsies. After PBMCs were isolated by density centrifugation and stained for CD3, CD4 and CD8, a FACSAria was used to sort CD4+ and CD8+ T cells. Receptor libraries were prepared by the immunoSEQ multiplex PCR assay. To provide template for TCR sequencing, every sample had RNA extracted and reverse transcribed into cDNA. SuperScript III was used for first-strand cDNA synthesis, primed with a 2:1 mix of oligo-dT and random hexamers. A synthetic immune receptor repertoire was used to gauge amplification bias, and whatever bias remained was removed computationally. The authors' pipeline ran thus. Raw reads were preprocessed to remove errors, and CDR3 was defined by IMGT conventions from the conserved cysteine to phenylalanine. Clonality was computed by normalizing Shannon entropy by log2 of the number of productive unique TCRs and subtracting the result from 1. Whether each scalp clone was CD4 or CD8 was inferred by checking scalp TCRbeta sequences against the CD4 and CD8 repertoires from sorted blood. Drawn from immuneACCESS, this table holds only the in-frame rearrangements with V and J called that TCRdb kept. Clones are partly lost; checked studies trace under half to an unresolved V gene and leave the rest unexplained. Clonal size and the V and J genes are those of that table, whereas D and trimming came from the DNA. For this sample there are 150,000 to 200,000 clones; roughly 60% appear just once. The ten most abundant clones make up approximately 1% of the sample.

At the junction V is shortened by 5 bases and J by 9 bases; bases outside the gene matches: 5. Spanning cysteine to phenylalanine, the CDR3 consists of 12 amino acids. Only CDR3 DNA is held: 36 bases, read in frame from base 1. Via the germline V gene (reference sequence), CDR1 is LNHDA and CDR2 SQIVND. This clone has only a few counts. Its antigen is unknown. Within one base of it there is no much larger clone, and no base qualities were kept. Overall study results and their limits: Compared with normal scalp, lesional scalp had higher clonality and more expanded CD8+ clones, particularly in alopecia totalis/universalis, a pattern that suggests antigenic drive. Tofacitinib significantly lowered scalp clonality and the number of expanded CD8+ clones among the top 100 scalp clones. Many expanded lesional clones were found to persist in scalp and blood during tofacitinib treatment, and relapse after treatment cessation may be partly explained by this persistence. Because the treated cohort was small and had only one nonresponder, larger studies are needed to examine links between baseline CD8+ expansion and response. Unlike mouse skin, which is dominated by gammadelta T cells, normal human skin has resident alphabeta T cells that are also sequenced, and this complicates analysis of the scalp TCR repertoire. TCR sequences shared between patients were less clear than in mice, possibly partly because of HLA diversity in the patient population.

The V and J genes are TRBV19 and TRBJ1-2; 8 bases in the junction line up with TRBD1. This sequence was found in a human donor with alopecia areata. Here the sequenced sample was CD4+ T cells sorted from blood, taken at week 24, from a patient treated with tofacitinib. In nucleotide form, the sequence is TGTGCCAGTAGTCCTCGGACAGGGAGCTACACCTTC. The translation is CASSPRTGSYTF.